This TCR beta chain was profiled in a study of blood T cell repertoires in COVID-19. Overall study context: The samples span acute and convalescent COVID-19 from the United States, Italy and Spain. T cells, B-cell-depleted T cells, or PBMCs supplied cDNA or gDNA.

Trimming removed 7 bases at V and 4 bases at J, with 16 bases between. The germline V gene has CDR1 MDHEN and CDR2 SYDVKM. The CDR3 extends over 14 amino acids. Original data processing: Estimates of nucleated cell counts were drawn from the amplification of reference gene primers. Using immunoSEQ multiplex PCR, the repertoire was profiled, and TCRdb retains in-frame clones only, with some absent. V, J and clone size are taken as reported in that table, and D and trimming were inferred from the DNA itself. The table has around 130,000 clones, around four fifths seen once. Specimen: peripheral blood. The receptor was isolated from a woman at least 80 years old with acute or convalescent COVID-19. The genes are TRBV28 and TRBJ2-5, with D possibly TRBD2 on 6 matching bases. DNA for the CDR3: TGTGCCAGCAACACGAACATGGGAGGAGAGACCCAGTACTTC. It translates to CASNTNMGGETQYF.